Shown below are 10 T cell receptor beta chains from a single sample sequenced in a study of T cells after yellow fever vaccination. TCRdb redid the calling of the 5' RACE reads with MiXCR, one entry per CDR3 protein. The sample yields under 55,000 distinct CDR3 sequences, approximately 6.3% seen once. The sample in question was CD8+ T cells not binding an NS4B(214-222) dextramer, sorted from PBMCs, obtained 45 days after the yellow fever booster vaccination. These receptors all come from a man aged 25 to 45 who received the YFV17D yellow fever vaccine.

This clonotype was picked up many times. This chain connects TRBV9 to TRBJ2-3; TRBD1 agrees at 8 bases. The germline V gene encodes CDR1 SGDLS and CDR2 YYNGEE. J lost 3 bases, V lost 3 bases, and 9 bases had no gene match. The CDR3 covers 16 residues. The CDR3: CASSESAGQGTDTQYF. The CDR3 nucleotides read TGTGCCAGCAGCGAGAGCGCCGGACAGGGTACAGATACGCAGTATTTT.

The chain carries TRBV12-3 or TRBV12-4 and TRBJ1-1; D possibly corresponds to TRBD1 (6 bases). The CDR3 contains 14 residues. Trimming pared 2 bases from V and 10 bases from J, leaving 17 bases between. The CDR3 protein is CASSLSGGDFGAFF. Here the CDR3 DNA reads TGTGCCAGCAGTTTATCGGGGGGCGATTTTGGAGCTTTCTTT.

This rearrangement joins TRBV19 to TRBJ2-7; D not certain. Trimming removed 8 bases at V and 0 bases at J, with 14 bases between. The CDR3 runs to 14 residues. Germline V gene lookup returns CDR1 LNHDA and CDR2 SQIVND (reference sequence). CDR3 DNA: TGTGCCAGTGCCGCCAGCAGAAGCTCCTACGAGCAGTACTTC. Its translation: CASAASRSSYEQYF.

This clonotype appeared many times. The CDR3: CASSLLTGVWETQYF. The CDR3 DNA reads as TGTGCCAGCAGCTTATTGACAGGGGTTTGGGAGACCCAGTACTTC. This chain connects TRBV7-9 to TRBJ2-5; 8 nucleotides agree with TRBD1. Trimming cost V 2 bases and J 5 bases; bases outside gene matches: 7. Germline CDR1 and CDR2: SEHNR and FQNEAQ (reference sequence). The CDR3 consists of 15 residues.

This clonotype was found many times. The rearrangement links TRBV4-3 to TRBJ2-1; no reliable D call. The CDR3 runs to 14 residues. Germline CDR1 is LGHNA and CDR2 is YSLEER. V lost 0 bases and J 8 bases, leaving 11 bases between the germline ends. CDR3 residues: CASSQDSASHEQFF. The CDR3 DNA reads TGCGCCAGCAGCCAAGATTCGGCATCCCATGAGCAGTTCTTC.

This clonotype was picked up many times. The chain is built from TRBV6-1 and TRBJ2-1; 10 bases fit TRBD1. Germline CDR1 is MNHNS and CDR2 is SASEGT. The V segment lost 1 base and the J segment 4 bases; nucleotides outside the gene matches: 4. The CDR3 is 16 residues long. The CDR3 reads CASSEGPGQGYNEQFF. The DNA of the CDR3 is TGTGCCAGCAGTGAAGGGCCGGGACAGGGGTACAATGAGCAGTTCTTC.

This clonotype has at least ten counts. V and J are TRBV6-2 or TRBV6-3 and TRBJ2-7; D is possibly TRBD2 (5 bases). This CDR3 is 17 amino acids long. The V end was cut by 0 bases, the J end by 0 bases, with 15 bases between. Germline-derived CDR1 and CDR2 are MNHEY and SVGEGT. DNA for the CDR3: TGTGCCAGCAGTTACTCCCGAAGGACTGACCTCTCCTACGAGCAGTACTTC. Translating gives CASSYSRRTDLSYEQYF.

In this sample, this clonotype turned up many times. DNA for the CDR3: TGCAGTGCTAGAGACGGACTAGCGGCCTACGAGCAGTACTTC. Its translation is CSARDGLAAYEQYF. The chain joins TRBV20-1 to TRBJ2-7; 10 bases line up with TRBD2. The germline V gene encodes CDR1 DFQATT and CDR2 SNEGSKA (reference sequence). V trimming: 0 bases; J trimming: 2 bases; junction bases outside the gene matches: 1. CDR3 length: 14 residues.

This clonotype was counted many times. The genes are TRBV28 and TRBJ1-5; 9 bases match TRBD1. CDR3 length: 15 amino acids. The germline CDR1 and CDR2 sequences are MDHEN and SYDVKM. The J segment lost 8 bases and the V segment lost 2 bases, leaving 7 bases of the junction unmatched. The CDR3 coding sequence is TGTGCCAGCAGTTTAAAGGACAGGGGAATCGAGCCCCAGCATTTT. It codes for CASSLKDRGIEPQHF. The complete variable domain, with remaining parts taken from reference TRBV28 and TRBJ1-5, reads DVKVTQSSRYLVKRTGEKVFLECVQDMDHENMFWYRQDPGLGLRLIYFSYDVKMKEKGDIPEGYSVSREKKERFSLILESASTNQTSMYLCASSLKDRGIEPQHFGDGTRLSIL.

Written as DNA, the CDR3 is TGCAGTGCTAGAGACGATTGGACGACCGGGGAGCTGTTTTTT. Protein sequence: CSARDDWTTGELFF. V is TRBV20-1 and J is TRBJ2-2, with D unclear. Germline V gene lookup returns CDR1 DFQATT and CDR2 SNEGSKA (reference sequence). The V gene lost 0 bases and the J gene lost 5 bases, with 10 bases spanning the gap. CDR3 length equals 14 residues.